This T cell receptor beta chain was sequenced for a study of OX40 agonist ivuxolimab in advanced cancers. About the study: Patients in the trial were receiving intravenous ivuxolimab every 2 weeks, at doses of 0.01 to 10 mg/kg. A mean age of around 66 years, range about 20 to 85, was recorded, and about 83% were male. Partial response was recorded in three patients: one hepatocellular carcinoma and two cutaneous melanoma cases.

The CDR3 totals 16 residues. V dropped 0 bases and J dropped 2; count of bases not matched to a gene: 2. Germline V CDR1 and CDR2: MRHNA, SNTAGT. Profiled with immunoSEQ multiplex PCR; TCRdb holds only in-frame clones, not every one. The sample contains about 70,000 clones, around nine tenths of which appear only once. Blood was sampled at baseline, cycle 4 day 1, and cycle 7 day 1. The chain combines TRBV6-4 with TRBJ2-3, with TRBD2 identical over 10 bases. The sample here was CD4+ or CD8+ T cells sorted from blood, taken in a trial of the OX40 agonist ivuxolimab. The clonotype comes from an adult with an advanced solid tumor such as melanoma, head and neck, liver or kidney cancer. CDR3 in amino acids: CASSDSSGGNTDTQYF. The CDR3 coding sequence is TGTGCCAGCAGTGACTCTAGCGGGGGGAACACAGATACGCAGTATTTT.